This TCR beta chain was captured in a study of blood T cell repertoires in COVID-19. Across the study: In each case, the material was cDNA or gDNA derived from T cells, B-cell-depleted T cells, or PBMCs.

Sequenced by immunoSEQ multiplex PCR; TCRdb stores in-frame clones only, minus some. The sample has about 440,000 clones; 90% are singletons. The CDR3 has 15 amino acids. V shed 10 bases, J shed 4 bases, and the junction held 12 bases outside the gene matches. Looked up from germline, CDR1 is LNHDA and CDR2 is SQIVND (reference sequence). The TCR was taken from a man aged 18-30 years who had recovered from COVID-19. The chain combines TRBV19 with TRBJ2-2, with TRBD2 identical over 7 bases. What was sequenced was PBMCs or T cells enriched from blood (not recorded which). The CDR3 nucleotides are TGTGCCACCCAATGGGGGGGTTCGGGCACCGGGGAGCTGTTTTTT. It encodes CATQWGGSGTGELFF.